This T cell receptor beta chain was captured by sequencing in a study of cytomegalovirus exposure and HLA in healthy donors (dated by TCRdb to about 2017). A note on the overall study: According to a later analysis, the 120 or so validation repertoires were produced on the same platform as the roughly 720 repertoires of the first cohort. A separate validation cohort of over 95 different subjects was used in addition to the 666-subject first cohort. The aim of the study was to test whether cataloging public T cell receptors could identify signatures of past pathogen exposure. To predict cytomegalovirus infection status, the study combined high-throughput TCR immunosequencing, statistical association of individual TCRs with disease status, and machine learning. General study outcomes and caveats: Cytomegalovirus status was reported to be diagnosed by the classifier with high specificity and sensitivity in both the original and validation cohorts. A later analysis lacked HLA typing for the validation cohort, so it scored co-occurrence in that cohort across all 110 or so repertoires. The authors suggested that the approach could potentially be extended to other disease states and immunological phenotypes. Most TCR sequences were observed very rarely across donors, whereas some public TCRs were present in many individuals. In a later analysis, TCRs clustered in the first cohort were found to also tend to co-occur in the 130 or so validation repertoires, with about 93% of cluster scores above 0. In the study, roughly 160 TCR beta chains were listed as associated with cytomegalovirus. In vitro tests confirmed that a few of the cytomegalovirus-associated TCR beta chains recognize cytomegalovirus antigens.

Details on this clone: There is no known antigen for this receptor. There are no base qualities to consult, and no much larger clone falls within one base.

The donors were included in the validation cohort of roughly 130 subjects, a group kept apart from the roughly 700-subject first cohort. Libraries were constructed by the immunoSEQ multiplex PCR assay. In the paper's pipeline: To diagnose cytomegalovirus status from the catalog of TCR beta chain sequences, a statistical classification framework was built. This is the immuneACCESS table as TCRdb keeps it, with only in-frame sequences that have V and J called. A part of the clones is gone; compared with another copy, unresolved V genes explain less than half, and the rest is unexplained. That table furnishes V, J and clone size, whereas the DNA furnished D and trimming. Within this sample are some 84,000 clones, with approximately 90% of them counted one time only. The ten largest clones add up to approximately 2.2% of the sample. CDR3 length: 13 amino acids, cysteine to phenylalanine. Of all the DNA, just the CDR3 is kept, 39 bases in frame from base 1. V gives up 5 bases and J gives up 5 bases, and the segment between their germline ends measures 13 bases. CDR1 and CDR2 are drawn from the germline V gene: MDHEN, SYDVKM.

This TCR came from a man aged 25 to 45 in good health and CMV-seronegative. Material: PBMCs. The chain employs TRBV28 and TRBJ2-7, and possibly TRBD1, on 5 matching bases. The DNA sequence is TGTGCCAGCAGTCCTCAGGGTACCCACGAGCAGTACTTC. Translation gives CASSPQGTHEQYF.